These 2 T cell receptor beta chains originate from one sample sequenced in a study of blood T cell repertoires in COVID-19. Assay used: immunoSEQ multiplex PCR; TCRdb lists only in-frame clones, some missing. The sample lists approximately 200,000 clones; about 80% were seen once. Input material: peripheral blood. The receptors shown here come from a woman aged 45-65 years with acute or convalescent COVID-19.

Here the CDR3 reads CASQQVLRTYEQYF. CDR3 bases: TGTGCCAGTCAACAGGTGTTAAGGACCTACGAGCAGTACTTC. The chain links TRBV6-5 to TRBJ2-7; D perhaps matches TRBD1 (5 bases). CDR3 size: 14 residues. V lost 9 bases and J lost 2, with 17 bases in between. The germline CDR1 and CDR2 sequences are MNHEY and SVGAGI.

This sequence joins TRBV18 and TRBJ2-7; possibly TRBD1 for D (5 bases). This CDR3 has 14 residues. Germline assignment: CDR1 KGHSH and CDR2 LQKENI. Trimming stripped 6 bases from V and 3 bases from J, with 15 bases between. The CDR3 DNA follows: TGTGCCAGCTCTAAGACAGCTCGGATCTACGAGCAGTACTTC. It encodes CASSKTARIYEQYF.